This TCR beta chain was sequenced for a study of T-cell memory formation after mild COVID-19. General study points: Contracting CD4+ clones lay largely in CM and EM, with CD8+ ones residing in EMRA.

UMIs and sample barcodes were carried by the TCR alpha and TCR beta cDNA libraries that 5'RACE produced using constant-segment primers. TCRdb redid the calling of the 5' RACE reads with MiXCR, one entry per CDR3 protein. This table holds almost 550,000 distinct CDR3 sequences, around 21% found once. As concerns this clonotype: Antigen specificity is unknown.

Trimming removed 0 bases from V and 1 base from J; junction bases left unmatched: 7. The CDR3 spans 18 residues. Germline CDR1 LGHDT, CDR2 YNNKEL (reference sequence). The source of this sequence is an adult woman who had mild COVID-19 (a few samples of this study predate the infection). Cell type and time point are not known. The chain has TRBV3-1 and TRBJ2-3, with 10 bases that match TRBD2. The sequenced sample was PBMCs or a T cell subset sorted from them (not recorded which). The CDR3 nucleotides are TGTGCCAGCAGCCAAGATCCGGGAGGACTAGCGGGCACAGATACGCAGTATTTT. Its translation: CASSQDPGGLAGTDTQYF.